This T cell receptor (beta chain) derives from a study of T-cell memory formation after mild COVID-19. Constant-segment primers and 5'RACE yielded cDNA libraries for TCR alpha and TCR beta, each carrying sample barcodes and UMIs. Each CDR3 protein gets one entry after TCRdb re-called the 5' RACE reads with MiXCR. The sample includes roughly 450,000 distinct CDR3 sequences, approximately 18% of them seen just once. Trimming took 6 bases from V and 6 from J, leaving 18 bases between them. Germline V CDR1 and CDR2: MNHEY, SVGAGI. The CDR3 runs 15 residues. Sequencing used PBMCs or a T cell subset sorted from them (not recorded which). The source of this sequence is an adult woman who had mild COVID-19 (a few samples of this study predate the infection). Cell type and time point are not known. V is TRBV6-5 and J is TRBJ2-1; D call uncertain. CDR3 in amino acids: CASRYQKDVPNEQFF. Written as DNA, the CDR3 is TGTGCCAGCAGATACCAAAAGGACGTGCCCAATGAGCAGTTCTTC.